The 9 T cell receptor beta chains in this list originate from one sample, sequenced in a study of cytomegalovirus exposure and HLA in healthy donors. The PCR employed 60 Vbeta primers together with 13 Jbeta primers. Profiled with immunoSEQ multiplex PCR; TCRdb holds only in-frame clones, not every one. The repertoire table contains about 200,000 clones. Sequencing input: PBMCs. These receptors were obtained from a boy under 18 in good health and CMV-seronegative.

V is TRBV2 and J is TRBJ2-5, with D possibly being TRBD2 (6 bases). The germline V gene encodes CDR1 SNHLY and CDR2 FYNNEI. With 8 bases removed from V and 1 base from J, the gap between germline ends came to 14 bases. CDR3 size: 14 residues. The CDR3 loop reads CASAQGGLQETQYF. CDR3 nucleotides: TGTGCCAGCGCCCAGGGAGGCCTCCAAGAGACCCAGTACTTC.

This chain links TRBV7-8 with TRBJ1-5; 12 bases are shared with TRBD1. CDR3 size: 17 residues. The germline V gene encodes CDR1 SGHVS and CDR2 FQNEAQ. V shed 3 bases, J shed 7 bases, and the junction held 10 bases outside the gene matches. The CDR3 DNA is TGTGCCAGCAGCTTGGCTCCCGGGACAGGGGGCTTGCAGCCCCAGCATTTT. It is translated as CASSLAPGTGGLQPQHF.

V usage is TRBV12-5 and J usage is TRBJ2-7, with a tentative D call TRBD1 (6 bases). CDR3 length: 14 amino acids. V lost 3 bases, J lost 5 bases, and 14 bases lay in between. Germline CDR1 LGHNT, CDR2 FRNRAP. The CDR3 is CASGFTGSVDEQYF. CDR3 DNA sequence: TGTGCTAGTGGTTTCACAGGGTCGGTCGACGAGCAGTACTTC.

The chain has TRBV14 and TRBJ2-7; D might be TRBD2 (5 bases). Per germline, CDR1 SGHDN and CDR2 FVKESK. This CDR3 has 15 residues. The ends were cut back, 5 bases at V and 7 bases at J, with 21 bases in the middle. In nucleotides, the CDR3 is TGTGCCAGCAGCGACTCCGGGATAGCCCTGAGGGAGCAGTACTTC. It translates to CASSDSGIALREQYF.

The genes are TRBV18 and TRBJ1-1; TRBD1 agrees at 7 bases. The CDR3 runs to 15 residues. Per germline, CDR1 KGHSH and CDR2 LQKENI. V lost 4 bases, J lost 4 bases, and 9 bases stayed unmatched. CDR3 DNA sequence: TGTGCCAGCTCACAGAATCTACAGGGGTCCACTGAAGCTTTCTTT. Its protein is CASSQNLQGSTEAFF.

The rearrangement links TRBV2 to TRBJ1-4; the D is unclear. The V and J ends lost 5 bases and 3 bases respectively, with 22 bases between them. CDR3 size: 18 residues. Germline CDR1 and CDR2: SNHLY and FYNNEI. CDR3 loop: CASSFTREKSPANEKLFF. The DNA of the CDR3 is TGTGCCAGCAGTTTCACGAGGGAAAAATCGCCAGCTAATGAAAAACTGTTTTTT. Drawing the rest from reference TRBV2 and TRBJ1-4, the complete variable domain is EPEVTQTPSHQVTQMGQEVILRCVPISNHLYFYWYRQILGQKVEFLVSFYNNEISEKSEIFDDQFSVERPDGSNFTLKIRSTKLEDSAMYFCASSFTREKSPANEKLFFGSGTQLSVL.

V gene TRBV7-2 combines with J gene TRBJ1-2; 7 nucleotides align to TRBD1. The V gene end was trimmed by 4 bases and the J gene end by 7 bases; junction bases not matched to a gene: 3. This CDR3 is built from 12 residues. Germline V gene sequence: CDR1 SGHTA, CDR2 FQGNSA. The CDR3 DNA reads TGTGCCAGCAGCTCTCCAGGGGGTGGCTACACCTTC. This translates into CASSSPGGGYTF.

This CDR3 is CASSPSGGAGNEQFF. In nucleotides, the CDR3 is TGTGCCAGCAGTCCCAGCGGGGGGGCTGGCAATGAGCAGTTCTTC. V and J are TRBV6-4 and TRBJ2-1; 10 bases align to TRBD2. With 5 bases clipped from V and 6 bases from J, the junction kept 7 bases outside the gene matches. CDR3 length: 15 amino acids. The V gene's germline CDR1 is MRHNA and CDR2 SNTAGT.

V is TRBV27 and J is TRBJ2-2; 10 bases match TRBD2. Germline assignment: CDR1 MNHEY and CDR2 SMNVEV (reference sequence). V trimming: 4 bases; J trimming: 1 base; junction bases outside the gene matches: 15. This CDR3 spans 20 amino acids. CDR3 sequence reads: CASSSWLTPSGGRNTGELFF. The CDR3 bases are TGTGCCAGCAGTTCGTGGTTAACACCTAGCGGGGGAAGGAACACCGGGGAGCTGTTTTTT.